The 28 T cell receptor beta chains listed next were all sequenced from one sample in a study of metastatic and nonmetastatic thyroid tumors (TCRdb year 2020). The library was produced with PCR. Sequencing was performed on an Illumina HiSeq 4000. Using fastp trimming at Q25 and MiXCR clonotype assembly, TCRdb reanalyzed the public sequencing data and kept in-frame beta chains. Within this sample are around 30,000 clones, with about 3.9% of them counted one time only. The ten most abundant clones make up roughly a fifth of the sample. No treatment had been received by any patient before thyroid surgery. Material for sequencing was blood. The receptors stem from a female donor with papillary thyroid cancer or a benign thyroid nodule (not recorded which). Some clones in this sample may be carry-over from other donors' samples.

The chain carries TRBV7-9 and TRBJ2-7; 7 bases fit TRBD1. There are 14 residues in the CDR3. Germline V gene sequence: CDR1 SEHNR, CDR2 FQNEAQ (reference sequence). The J segment lost 6 bases and the V segment lost 2 bases, leaving 7 bases of the junction unmatched. The CDR3 DNA follows: TGTGCCAGCAGCTTAAGTAGAGCAGGGGGCGAGCAGTACTTC. Its translation is CASSLSRAGGEQYF. Variable domain in full (rest from reference TRBV7-9 and TRBJ2-7): DTGVSQNPRHKITKRGQNVTFRCDPISEHNRLYWYRQTLGQGPEFLTYFQNEAQLEKSRLLSDRFSAERPKGSFSTLEIQRTEQGDSAMYLCASSLSRAGGEQYFGPGTRLTVT.

This clone was recorded at least ten times. The chain combines TRBV4-1 with TRBJ2-3, with D possibly TRBD1 on 6 matching bases. CDR1 MGHRA and CDR2 YSYEKL come from the germline V gene. V lost 4 bases to trimming and J lost 4 bases, with 18 bases between them. CDR3 length: 16 amino acids. This CDR3 is CASSRWGQGTPDTQYF. DNA of the CDR3: TGCGCCAGCAGCCGTTGGGGGCAGGGTACGCCAGATACGCAGTATTTT.

In DNA form, the CDR3 reads TGTGCCAGCAGCCCAGGACTAGCGGGAGTGGGGGAGCAGTACTTC. It yields the protein CASSPGLAGVGEQYF. V usage is TRBV7-3 and J usage is TRBJ2-7; 13 nucleotides match TRBD2. In germline, CDR1 is SGHTA, CDR2 FQGTGA. V gave up 5 bases and J gave up 7 bases; unmatched junction bases: 8. This CDR3 has 15 residues.

At least ten counts were recorded for this clone. This chain connects TRBV11-2 to TRBJ1-2; TRBD1 aligns across 7 bases. Germline values: CDR1 SGHAT, CDR2 FQNNGV. This CDR3 spans 13 amino acids. V trimming: 5 bases; J trimming: 8 bases; junction bases outside the gene matches: 8. The CDR3 here is CASSADRAGGYTF. CDR3 coding DNA: TGTGCCAGCAGCGCAGACAGGGCTGGGGGCTACACCTTC.

This clone was found many times. The chain combines TRBV20-1 with TRBJ2-2, with 8 positions matching TRBD1. This CDR3 is built from 15 residues. With V trimmed by 1 base and J by 1 base, 2 bases remained unmatched. CDR1 DFQATT and CDR2 SNEGSKA come from the germline V gene (reference sequence). CDR3 region: CSARAGGMNTGELFF. The CDR3 DNA reads TGCAGTGCTAGAGCAGGGGGCATGAACACCGGGGAGCTGTTTTTT.

This clone was detected only a few times. This sequence joins TRBV6-1 and TRBJ2-7; TRBD2 aligns across 8 bases. The germline CDR1 and CDR2 sequences are MNHNS and SASEGT. V trimming: 6 bases; J trimming: 5 bases; junction bases outside the gene matches: 9. This CDR3 comprises 14 residues. CDR3 in DNA: TGTGCCAGCAGGTCCAGCGGGAGTGGCAACGAGCAGTACTTC. Translation gives CASRSSGSGNEQYF.

This clone is medium-sized in the sample. This chain uses TRBV28 with TRBJ2-7, with 7 bases aligning to TRBD1. The V segment lost 2 bases and the J segment 2 bases; nucleotides outside the gene matches: 3. The CDR3 has 14 residues. CDR1 is MDHEN, CDR2 SYDVKM, per germline. CDR3 loop: CASSLRQGTYEQYF. As DNA, the CDR3 is TGTGCCAGCAGTTTAAGACAGGGTACCTACGAGCAGTACTTC. Filled out from reference TRBV28 and TRBJ2-7, the complete variable domain reads DVKVTQSSRYLVKRTGEKVFLECVQDMDHENMFWYRQDPGLGLRLIYFSYDVKMKEKGDIPEGYSVSREKKERFSLILESASTNQTSMYLCASSLRQGTYEQYFGPGTRLTVT.

The V and J genes are TRBV7-9 and TRBJ1-1; D not certain. CDR1 SEHNR and CDR2 FQNEAQ come from the germline V gene (reference sequence). V lost 4 bases, J lost 1 base, and 7 bases lay in between. CDR3 length equals 13 residues. The CDR3 coding sequence is TGTGCCAGCAGCTCCGCAGGGAACACTGAAGCTTTCTTT. Its protein is CASSSAGNTEAFF.

This chain connects TRBV20-1 to TRBJ1-2, with 8 bases matching TRBD1. The CDR3 totals 13 residues. V trimming: 0 bases; J trimming: 8 bases; junction bases outside the gene matches: 5. CDR1 and CDR2 from the germline V gene are DFQATT and SNEGSKA (reference sequence). CDR3 region: CSARDVGQGGYTF. The CDR3 region has the DNA TGCAGTGCTAGAGATGTCGGACAGGGAGGCTACACCTTC.

With respect to this clone: A much more abundant neighbour one base away suggests this may be a read error. J is TRBJ2-4 and V is TRBV5-1, with TRBD2 identical over 8 bases. CDR3 length equals 17 residues. Per germline, CDR1 SGHRS and CDR2 YFSETQ. Unmatched junction bases numbered 8, after V lost 0 bases and J lost 3 bases. This CDR3 reads CASSLGSGSGGKNIQYF. The CDR3 DNA sequence: TGCGCCAGCAGCTTGGGGAGCGGGAGCGGTGGCAAAAACATTCAGTACTTC. Full variable domain (missing parts from reference TRBV5-1 and TRBJ2-4): KAGVTQTPRYLIKTRGQQVTLSCSPISGHRSVSWYQQTPGQGLQFLFEYFSETQRNKGNFPGRFSGRQFSNSRSEMNVSTLELGDSALYLCASSLGSGSGGKNIQYFGAGTRLSVL.

Many counts were recorded for this clone. V gene TRBV3-1 combines with J gene TRBJ2-7; no reliable D call. The CDR3 sequence is 11 residues long. The ends were cut back, 4 bases at V and 6 bases at J, with 7 bases in the middle. Germline assignment: CDR1 LGHDT and CDR2 YNNKEL (reference sequence). Written as DNA, the CDR3 is TGTGCCAGCAGCCTTGGATTCGAGCAGTACTTC. Its translation is CASSLGFEQYF.

This clone was seen ten or more times. A much bigger clone sits one base away, suggesting this may be a read error. Because the CDR3 is missing its conserved closing phenylalanine or tryptophan, this is likely a read error. The V and J genes are TRBV27 and TRBJ2-1, with D uncertain. Germline CDR1 and CDR2: MNHEY and SMNVEV (reference sequence). V was trimmed by 8 bases and J by 5 bases, leaving 16 bases between them. The CDR3 sequence is 14 residues long. The CDR3 DNA reads as TGTGCCAGCGGCCTCCTGTCTATAGACAATGAGCAGTTCCTC. This sequence encodes CASGLLSIDNEQFL.

This clone was seen more than once but under ten times. This could be a read error, since a much larger clone is one nucleotide away. The chain couples TRBV4-2 to TRBJ2-1, with 9 bases matching TRBD1. Germline assignment: CDR1 LGHNA and CDR2 YNFKEQ. The CDR3 spans 16 residues. CDR3 coding DNA: TGTGCCAGCAGCCAATCGGGACAGGGTACCTACAATGAGCAGTTATTC. This gives the protein CASSQSGQGTYNEQLF.

Within the sample, this clone is medium-sized. CDR3 coding DNA: TGTGCCAGCAGTCCCGACCATGGCTACACCTTC. This sequence encodes CASSPDHGYTF. The chain recombines TRBV12-3 or TRBV12-4 with TRBJ1-2; D uncertain. The CDR3 consists of 11 residues. V lost 5 bases and J lost 6, with 7 bases in between.

This clone is medium-sized in the sample. V gene TRBV28 combines with J gene TRBJ2-7; a weak D match, TRBD1 (6 bases). CDR3 length equals 13 residues. Trimming pared 1 base from V and 5 bases from J, leaving 9 bases between. Looked up from germline, CDR1 is MDHEN and CDR2 is SYDVKM. The CDR3 reads CASSLYSGDEQYF. Written as DNA, the CDR3 is TGTGCCAGCAGTTTATATTCAGGGGACGAGCAGTACTTC. The complete variable domain, with remaining parts taken from reference TRBV28 and TRBJ2-7, reads DVKVTQSSRYLVKRTGEKVFLECVQDMDHENMFWYRQDPGLGLRLIYFSYDVKMKEKGDIPEGYSVSREKKERFSLILESASTNQTSMYLCASSLYSGDEQYFGPGTRLTVT.

In this sample, this clone turned up a few times. This chain uses TRBV30 with TRBJ1-5; D remains unclear. The CDR3 spans 15 residues. Germline lookup yields CDR1 GTSNPN and CDR2 SVGIG (reference sequence). V lost 0 bases to trimming and J lost 0 bases, with 9 bases between them. CDR3 region: CAWSVAGYSNQPQHF. CDR3 sequence (DNA): TGTGCCTGGAGTGTAGCGGGTTATAGCAATCAGCCCCAGCATTTT.

This clone was counted many times. The CDR3 loop is CASSLPSGRAIYEQFF. The CDR3 region has the DNA TGTGCCAGCAGTTTGCCTAGCGGGAGGGCCATCTATGAGCAGTTCTTC. The chain links TRBV28 to TRBJ2-1, with 12 positions matching TRBD2. The CDR3 extends over 16 amino acids. Trimming at V came to 3 bases and at J to 8 bases, leaving 8 bases not matched to a gene. Germline V lookup: CDR1 MDHEN, CDR2 SYDVKM.

This clone was counted a few times. This chain connects TRBV27 to TRBJ1-6; D remains ambiguous. The CDR3 is 17 amino acids. Germline assignment: CDR1 MNHEY and CDR2 SMNVEV (reference sequence). V was cut by 1 base and J by 6 bases, with 16 bases left in between. CDR3 region: CASSLYAQRTINSPLHF. CDR3 in DNA: TGTGCCAGCAGTTTATACGCCCAAAGGACCATTAATTCACCCCTCCACTTT.

Many counts were recorded for this clone. The chain joins TRBV20-1 to TRBJ1-5; 8 bases fit TRBD1. The CDR3 extends over 16 amino acids. CDR1 and CDR2 (germline): DFQATT, SNEGSKA (reference sequence). V dropped 6 bases and J dropped 0; count of bases not matched to a gene: 10. In DNA, the CDR3 is TGCAGTGCCTACGCTCAGGGGGCTAGTAGCAATCAGCCCCAGCATTTT. It translates to CSAYAQGASSNQPQHF.

CDR3 in amino acids: CASSLKWDYEYYEQYF. Written as DNA, the CDR3 is TGTGCCAGCAGTTTAAAGTGGGACTACGAGTACTACGAGCAGTACTTC. V is TRBV27 and J is TRBJ2-7, with TRBD2 matching over 7 bases. CDR1 and CDR2 (germline): MNHEY, SMNVEV (reference sequence). The V gene end was trimmed by 2 bases and the J gene end by 3 bases; junction bases not matched to a gene: 10. The CDR3 runs to 16 residues.

This clone was counted many times. J is TRBJ2-3 and V is TRBV20-1; 9 positions match TRBD1. The CDR3 has 13 residues. Per germline, CDR1 DFQATT and CDR2 SNEGSKA (reference sequence). The J segment lost 5 bases and the V segment lost 6 bases, leaving 6 bases of the junction unmatched. Here the CDR3 reads CSAGDREKDTQYF. In nucleotides, the CDR3 is TGCAGTGCGGGGGACAGGGAAAAAGATACGCAGTATTTT.

This clone is classed as medium-sized (0.01 to 0.1%). This chain uses TRBV6-2 or TRBV6-3 with TRBJ2-7, with D possibly called TRBD1 or TRBD2 (5 bases each). Germline V CDR1 and CDR2: MNHEY, SVGEGT. This CDR3 has 14 residues. V lost 5 bases to trimming and J lost 2 bases, with 13 bases between them. The CDR3 DNA reads TGTGCCAGCAGTAAGGGGAGCAGTACCTACGAGCAGTACTTC. Encoded protein: CASSKGSSTYEQYF.

This clone was counted many times. This sequence joins TRBV29-1 and TRBJ2-2; the D gene is possibly TRBD1 (6 bases). Germline V gene sequence: CDR1 SQVTM, CDR2 ANQGSEA. Trimming cost V 8 bases and J 5 bases, with 15 bases left between them. The CDR3 totals 13 residues. This CDR3 reads CSYKRGTTGELFF. The DNA for the CDR3 is TGCAGCTACAAAAGGGGGACAACCGGGGAGCTGTTTTTT.

This clone has a count of ten or more. This sequence joins TRBV28 and TRBJ1-1, with D hard to call. The CDR3 runs 17 residues. V lost 1 base to trimming and J lost 0 bases, with 15 bases between them. Germline CDR1 MDHEN, CDR2 SYDVKM. CDR3 DNA sequence: TGTGCCAGCAGTTTATTCTTATCACCACGGATGAACACTGAAGCTTTCTTT. This sequence encodes CASSLFLSPRMNTEAFF.

Comment on this clone: This may stem from a read error, because a much larger clone lies one nucleotide away. This chain links TRBV5-5 with TRBJ2-7; D not resolved. From germline, CDR1 is SGHKS and CDR2 YYEKEE (reference sequence). This CDR3 spans 14 amino acids. Between the trimmed V and J ends, which lost 1 base and 4 bases, there was a span of 12 bases. CDR3 DNA: TGTGCCAGCAGCTTGACCCTAATGGATTACGAGCAGTACTTC. Translated, it gives CASSLTLMDYEQYF.

By sample share, this clone is medium-sized. The CDR3 DNA reads TGTGCCAGCAGTTACTGGGGGGAGTGGGGTACTGAAGCTTTCTTT. Translating it yields CASSYWGEWGTEAFF. The gene calls are TRBV6-5 and TRBJ1-1, with a possible D match to TRBD1 (5 bases). The germline gives CDR1 MNHEY, CDR2 SVGAGI. Trimming shortened V by 1 base and J by 5 bases, and 14 bases separated the two germline ends. The CDR3 runs 15 residues.

This clone was seen a few times. The genes are TRBV7-2 and TRBJ1-2; D remains unclear. This CDR3 region has 12 residues. Germline CDR1 and CDR2: SGHTA and FQGNSA. V was clipped by 0 bases and J by 13 bases, with 12 bases between them. In nucleotides, the CDR3 is TGTGCCAGCAGCTTAGCGCGTGAAGGGTTCACCTTC. Its translation is CASSLAREGFTF.

This clone was picked up many times. A read error may explain this, as a much larger clone is one base away. This chain uses TRBV2 with TRBJ1-2; 9 bases match TRBD1. The CDR3 has 13 amino acids. The germline V gene encodes CDR1 SNHLY and CDR2 FYNNEI. CDR3 nucleotide sequence: TGTGTCAGCGGAGACAGGGGGAAGGGTGGCTACACCTTC. It translates to CVSGDRGKGGYTF.